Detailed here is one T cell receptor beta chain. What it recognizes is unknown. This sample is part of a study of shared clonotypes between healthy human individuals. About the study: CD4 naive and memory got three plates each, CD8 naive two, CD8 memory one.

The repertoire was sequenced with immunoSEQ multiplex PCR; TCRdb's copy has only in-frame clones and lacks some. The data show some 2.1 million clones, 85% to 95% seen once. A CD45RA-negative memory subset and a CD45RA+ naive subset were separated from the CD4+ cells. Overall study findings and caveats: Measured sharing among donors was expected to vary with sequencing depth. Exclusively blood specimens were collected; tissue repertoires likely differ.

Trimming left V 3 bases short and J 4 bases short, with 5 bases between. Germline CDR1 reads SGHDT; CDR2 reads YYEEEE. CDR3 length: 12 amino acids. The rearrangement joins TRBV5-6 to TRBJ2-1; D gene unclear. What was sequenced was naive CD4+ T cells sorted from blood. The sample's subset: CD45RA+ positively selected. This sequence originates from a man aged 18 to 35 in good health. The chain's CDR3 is CASSSQYNEQFF. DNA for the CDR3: TGTGCCAGCAGCTCTCAATACAATGAGCAGTTCTTC.